This TCR beta chain was profiled in a study of T-cell memory formation after mild COVID-19. As for the study in general: The study found TCR clusters largely donor specific. Study observations and caveats: Contracting clones, day 15 to 85, had balanced CD4/CD8, and later expanders favored CD4+.

With V trimmed by 8 bases and J by 3 bases, 9 bases remained unmatched. CDR1 is MNHEY and CDR2 is SVGAGI in the germline V gene. This CDR3 comprises 15 residues. This clonotype was picked up a small number of times. Its cognate antigen is unknown. Researchers used 5'RACE with constant-segment primers to make TCR alpha and TCR beta cDNA libraries that carry sample barcodes and UMIs. TCRdb processed the 5' RACE reads anew with MiXCR; each CDR3 protein has one entry. The table lists about 410,000 distinct CDR3 sequences, about a sixth of them singletons. This sequence joins TRBV6-5 and TRBJ1-5, with 8 bases matching TRBD1. This TCR was sampled from a man younger than 35 who had mild COVID-19 (a few samples of this study predate the infection). Cell type and time point are not known. Specimen: PBMCs or a T cell subset sorted from them (not recorded which). The CDR3 loop reads CASQQGVGLNQPQHF. As DNA, the CDR3 is TGTGCCAGCCAACAGGGGGTCGGCCTCAATCAGCCCCAGCATTTT.